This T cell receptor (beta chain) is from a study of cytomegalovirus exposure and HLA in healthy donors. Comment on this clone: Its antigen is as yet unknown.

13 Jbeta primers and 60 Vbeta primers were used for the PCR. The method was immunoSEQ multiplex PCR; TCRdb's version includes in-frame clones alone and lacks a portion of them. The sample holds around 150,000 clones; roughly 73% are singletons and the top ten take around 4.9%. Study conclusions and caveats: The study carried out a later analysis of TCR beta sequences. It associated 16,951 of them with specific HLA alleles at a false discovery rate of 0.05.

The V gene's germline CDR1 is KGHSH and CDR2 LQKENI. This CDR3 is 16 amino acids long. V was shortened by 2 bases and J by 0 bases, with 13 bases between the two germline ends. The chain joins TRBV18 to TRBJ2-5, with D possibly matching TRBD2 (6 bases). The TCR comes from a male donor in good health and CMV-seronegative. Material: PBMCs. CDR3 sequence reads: CASSPGGLLYQETQYF. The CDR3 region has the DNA TGTGCCAGCTCACCAGGGGGACTGTTGTACCAAGAGACCCAGTACTTC. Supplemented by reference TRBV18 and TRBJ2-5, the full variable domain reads NAGVMQNPRHLVRRRGQEARLRCSPMKGHSHVYWYRQLPEEGLKFMVYLQKENIIDESGMPKERFSAEFPKEGPSILRIQQVVRGDSAAYFCASSPGGLLYQETQYFGPGTRLLVL.